This TCR beta chain originates from a study of blood T cell repertoires in COVID-19. In the study overall: The cDNA or gDNA used as material had been derived from T cells, B-cell-depleted T cells, or PBMCs.

From germline, CDR1 is MGHRA and CDR2 YSYEKL. The CDR3 runs 18 residues. J was trimmed by 8 bases and V by 4 bases; bases with no gene match: 14. Profiling relied on immunoSEQ multiplex PCR, and the TCRdb table lists in-frame clones only, not all of them. The sample holds over 300,000 clones; about 89% are singletons and the top ten take roughly 1.2%. Sequencing input: peripheral blood. The receptor was derived from a man between 35 and 55 years old with acute or convalescent COVID-19. The chain couples TRBV4-1 to TRBJ1-4, with 12 bases aligning to TRBD1. CDR3 DNA sequence: TGCGCCAGCAGCCGAGCGCGCGGGACAGGGGGCGCGGGAGAAAAACTGTTTTTT. Amino acid sequence: CASSRARGTGGAGEKLFF.